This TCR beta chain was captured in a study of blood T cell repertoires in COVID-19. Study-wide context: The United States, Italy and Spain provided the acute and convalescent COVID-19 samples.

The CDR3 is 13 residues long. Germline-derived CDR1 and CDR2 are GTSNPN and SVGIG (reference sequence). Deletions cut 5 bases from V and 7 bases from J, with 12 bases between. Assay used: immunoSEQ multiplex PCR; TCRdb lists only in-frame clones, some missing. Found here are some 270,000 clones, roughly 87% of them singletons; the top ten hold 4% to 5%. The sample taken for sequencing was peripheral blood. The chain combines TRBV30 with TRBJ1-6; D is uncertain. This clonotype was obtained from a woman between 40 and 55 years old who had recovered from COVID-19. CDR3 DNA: TGTGCCTGGGTCCACTCTCGAAATTCACCCCTCCACTTT. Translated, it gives CAWVHSRNSPLHF.